A single sample is the source of the 32 T cell receptor beta chains below, sequenced in a study of shared clonotypes between healthy human individuals. Profiling relied on immunoSEQ multiplex PCR, and the TCRdb table lists in-frame clones only, not all of them. This sample yields about 1.5 million clones, of which 95% to 99% are seen a single time; roughly 0.42% belongs to the top ten. Sequencing was done on a sample of naive CD4+ T cells sorted from blood. Subset indicated: CD45RA+ positively selected. The receptors were sampled from a man between 25 and 39 years old in good health.

The V call is TRBV15, the J call TRBJ2-1; no clear D. CDR1 LNHNV and CDR2 YYDKDF come from the germline V gene (reference sequence). The CDR3 loop spans 16 amino acids. The ends were cut back, 2 bases at V and 5 bases at J, with 16 bases in the middle. The CDR3 reads CATSRRRGDENNEQFF. CDR3 DNA sequence: TGTGCCACCAGCAGACGTCGCGGTGACGAAAACAATGAGCAGTTCTTC.

The V and J genes are TRBV19 and TRBJ2-7; D gene uncertain. The CDR3 covers 15 residues. Germline lookup yields CDR1 LNHDA and CDR2 SQIVND (reference sequence). Deletions cut 2 bases from V and 5 bases from J, with 16 bases between. This CDR3 is CASSIKSTFHDEQYF. The CDR3 DNA reads as TGTGCCAGTAGTATAAAGTCGACATTCCACGACGAGCAGTACTTC. The variable domain in full, with the rest retrieved from reference TRBV19 and TRBJ2-7, is DGGITQSPKYLFRKEGQNVTLSCEQNLNHDAMYWYRQDPGQGLRLIYYSQIVNDFQKGDIAEGYSVSREKKESFPLTVTSAQKNPTAFYLCASSIKSTFHDEQYFGPGTRLTVT.

The rearrangement uses TRBV20-1 and TRBJ2-1; tentative D call: TRBD2 (6 bases). The germline V gene has CDR1 DFQATT and CDR2 SNEGSKA (reference sequence). The CDR3 has 11 residues. CDR3 DNA sequence: TGCTCTAGCGCGAGTATCGATGAGCAGTTCTTC. This translates into CSSASIDEQFF.

J is TRBJ2-7 and V is TRBV19, with D uncertain. The CDR3 covers 13 residues. V was trimmed by 4 bases and J by 5 bases, leaving 12 bases between them. The germline gives CDR1 LNHDA, CDR2 SQIVND (reference sequence). CDR3 in amino acids: CASSTLVSHEQYF. The CDR3 region has the DNA TGTGCCAGTAGTACCTTAGTGAGTCACGAGCAGTACTTC.

The rearrangement uses TRBV5-4 and TRBJ2-2; 12 positions agree with TRBD2. V was pared by 4 bases and J by 7 bases, with 8 bases of the junction left unmatched. Germline-derived CDR1 and CDR2 are SGHNT and YYREEE (reference sequence). CDR3 length: 16 amino acids. The DNA for the CDR3 is TGTGCCAGCAGCGATCTAGCGGGAGGGCCCGGCGGGGAGCTGTTTTTT. Translation: CASSDLAGGPGGELFF.

The V and J genes are TRBV29-1 and TRBJ2-7; 8 bases map to TRBD1. V trimming: 3 bases; J trimming: 3 bases; junction bases outside the gene matches: 7. CDR1 is SQVTM, CDR2 ANQGSEA, per germline. The CDR3 consists of 14 residues. CDR3 coding DNA: TGCAGCGTTGAGAACAGGGGGAAAAACTACGAGCAGTACTTC. It yields the protein CSVENRGKNYEQYF.

This chain links TRBV5-1 with TRBJ2-1; no firm D call. The CDR3 is 15 residues long. Germline V lookup: CDR1 SGHRS, CDR2 YFSETQ. Between the trimmed V and J ends, which lost 4 bases and 0 bases, there was a span of 11 bases. CDR3 sequence reads: CASSRLESSYNEQFF. In DNA form, the CDR3 reads TGCGCCAGCAGCAGACTGGAGAGCTCCTACAATGAGCAGTTCTTC.

This sequence joins TRBV4-1 and TRBJ1-1; 7 positions agree with TRBD1. Per germline, CDR1 MGHRA and CDR2 YSYEKL. With V trimmed by 3 bases and J by 1 base, 5 bases remained unmatched. The CDR3 contains 15 residues. CDR3 residues: CASSHLGTANTEAFF. CDR3 nucleotides: TGCGCCAGCAGCCACCTAGGGACAGCGAACACTGAAGCTTTCTTT.

This CDR3 is CASSPRGGTGWNEQFF. The CDR3 DNA sequence: TGTGCCAGCAGCCCCAGAGGGGGGACGGGATGGAATGAGCAGTTCTTC. The chain is built from TRBV9 and TRBJ2-1, with D perhaps TRBD1 or TRBD2 (6 bases each). Germline V gives CDR1 SGDLS, CDR2 YYNGEE. The length of the CDR3 is 16 residues. Trimming stripped 4 bases from V and 7 bases from J, with 21 bases between.

V usage is TRBV27 and J usage is TRBJ2-1, with TRBD1 identical over 8 bases. Germline V CDR1 and CDR2: MNHEY, SMNVEV (reference sequence). The CDR3 is made up of 15 amino acids. V trimming: 4 bases; J trimming: 15 bases; junction bases outside the gene matches: 17. The CDR3 loop is CASSSPGQASEMVFF. The CDR3 nucleotides are TGTGCCAGCAGTTCCCCGGGACAGGCGAGCGAGATGGTGTTCTTC.

This clone was seen once. The rearrangement uses TRBV9 and TRBJ1-2; the D gene is possibly TRBD1 (5 bases). Trimming took 2 bases from V and 4 from J, leaving 21 bases between them. This CDR3 is built from 17 residues. CDR1 is SGDLS, CDR2 YYNGEE, per germline. In nucleotides, the CDR3 is TGTGCCAGCAGCGTTGGCCCAGGGCGGAAACTGGGCTATGGCTACACCTTC. It is translated as CASSVGPGRKLGYGYTF.

This clone was seen only once. The rearrangement joins TRBV9 to TRBJ2-7, with D unclear. The germline gives CDR1 SGDLS, CDR2 YYNGEE. The V and J ends lost 4 bases and 0 bases respectively, with 5 bases between them. CDR3 length: 12 residues. The DNA for the CDR3 is TGTGCCAGCAGCCGGAGCTCCTACGAGCAGTACTTC. Translated: CASSRSSYEQYF.

This clone showed up many times. The genes are TRBV18 and TRBJ1-2, with D perhaps matching TRBD1 (6 bases). Trimming removed 6 bases from V and 2 bases from J, with 13 bases in between. Per germline, CDR1 KGHSH and CDR2 LQKENI. The CDR3 extends over 14 amino acids. CDR3 protein: CASSPGAGNYGYTF. The CDR3 DNA sequence: TGTGCCAGCTCGCCGGGGGCAGGCAACTATGGCTACACCTTC.

The CDR3 sequence is CASSLTGGIVSGANVLTF. DNA for the CDR3: TGTGCCAGCAGCTTAACAGGGGGTATAGTGTCTGGGGCCAACGTCCTGACTTTC. V and J are TRBV7-3 and TRBJ2-6; tentatively, D is TRBD1 (6 bases). The V and J ends lost 0 bases and 1 base respectively, with 13 bases between them. The CDR3 has 18 amino acids. Germline values: CDR1 SGHTA, CDR2 FQGTGA.

The chain joins TRBV5-4 to TRBJ2-3; 8 nucleotides line up with TRBD2. The CDR3 is made up of 17 amino acids. The germline gives CDR1 SGHNT, CDR2 YYREEE (reference sequence). V shed 4 bases and J 2 bases; nucleotides not matched to a gene: 12. The CDR3 sequence: CASSTLLRGRITDTQYF. In DNA form, the CDR3 reads TGTGCCAGCAGCACCCTCCTACGCGGGAGGATCACAGATACGCAGTATTTT.

This chain connects TRBV19 to TRBJ1-2; unclear D gene. V was clipped by 3 bases and J by 4 bases, with 9 bases between them. This CDR3 has 13 amino acids. In germline, CDR1 is LNHDA, CDR2 SQIVND (reference sequence). The CDR3 nucleotides read TGTGCCAGTAGTATGAACACCGGCTATGGCTACACCTTC. Its protein is CASSMNTGYGYTF.

Written as DNA, the CDR3 is TGTGCCAGCAGCGAACCGGGACTAGCGGGAGACACCTACAATGAGCAGTTCTTC. As protein: CASSEPGLAGDTYNEQFF. The genes are TRBV13 and TRBJ2-1; 14 nucleotides line up with TRBD2. Trimming cost V 5 bases and J 2 bases; bases outside gene matches: 8. The CDR3 is made up of 18 amino acids. The germline V gene encodes CDR1 PRHDT and CDR2 FYEKMQ (reference sequence).

The V call is TRBV29-1, the J call TRBJ2-1; 9 nucleotides match TRBD1. Germline CDR1 SQVTM, CDR2 ANQGSEA. This CDR3 region has 16 residues. The ends lost 5 bases at V and 8 bases at J; junction bases unmatched: 16. The CDR3 here is CSVPLLWGQGFDEQFF. As DNA, the CDR3 is TGCAGCGTTCCCCTTCTGTGGGGACAGGGTTTCGATGAGCAGTTCTTC.

The rearrangement uses TRBV7-9 and TRBJ2-7; 8 bases line up with TRBD2. The V and J ends lost 3 bases and 4 bases, in that order; junction bases with no gene match: 8. Germline loops: CDR1 SEHNR, CDR2 FQNEAQ (reference sequence). The CDR3 length is 15 residues. Here the CDR3 DNA reads TGTGCCAGCAGCTTTGCCGGGAGGGGGTCTTACGAGCAGTACTTC. Translated: CASSFAGRGSYEQYF. The full variable domain, its missing parts supplied by reference TRBV7-9 and TRBJ2-7, is DTGVSQNPRHKITKRGQNVTFRCDPISEHNRLYWYRQTLGQGPEFLTYFQNEAQLEKSRLLSDRFSAERPKGSFSTLEIQRTEQGDSAMYLCASSFAGRGSYEQYFGPGTRLTVT.

This clone appeared once. The V and J genes are TRBV2 and TRBJ2-1; 13 positions match TRBD2. CDR1 and CDR2 from the germline V gene are SNHLY and FYNNEI. The CDR3 loop spans 15 amino acids. V gave up 8 bases and J gave up 7 bases; unmatched junction bases: 8. The CDR3 coding sequence is TGTGCCAGCGCGAAGGGACTAGCGGGATCTAATGAGCAGTTCTTC. Its protein product is CASAKGLAGSNEQFF. Filled out from reference TRBV2 and TRBJ2-1, the complete variable domain reads EPEVTQTPSHQVTQMGQEVILRCVPISNHLYFYWYRQILGQKVEFLVSFYNNEISEKSEIFDDQFSVERPDGSNFTLKIRSTKLEDSAMYFCASAKGLAGSNEQFFGPGTRLTVL.

This chain links TRBV28 with TRBJ2-7, with 7 bases fitting TRBD1. The CDR3 spans 15 residues. After removal of 6 bases from V and 2 bases from J, the junction contained 10 bases not matched to a gene. Germline CDR1 and CDR2: MDHEN and SYDVKM. CDR3 sequence: CASSTPAGGTYEQYF. As DNA, the CDR3 is TGTGCCAGCAGCACACCCGCAGGGGGAACCTACGAGCAGTACTTC.

This chain connects TRBV28 to TRBJ2-5; 9 bases agree with TRBD2. The CDR3 has 15 amino acids. With 5 bases clipped from V and 0 bases from J, the junction kept 4 bases outside the gene matches. Germline lookup yields CDR1 MDHEN and CDR2 SYDVKM. The CDR3 loop reads CASSPAGGYQETQYF. CDR3 DNA: TGTGCCAGCAGTCCGGCGGGAGGGTACCAAGAGACCCAGTACTTC.

V usage is TRBV5-1 and J usage is TRBJ2-1, with TRBD2 matching over 11 bases. The length of the CDR3 is 15 residues. The germline V gene has CDR1 SGHRS and CDR2 YFSETQ. V lost 4 bases to trimming and J lost 9 bases; unmatched junction nucleotides: 9. The CDR3: CASSPGTSGLGEQFF. The CDR3 DNA sequence: TGCGCCAGCAGCCCCGGGACTAGCGGTCTGGGTGAGCAGTTCTTC.

Only one count was recorded for this clone. This chain connects TRBV6-5 to TRBJ2-7; D is unclear. The CDR3 contains 15 residues. V was pared by 6 bases and J by 0 bases, with 15 bases between. Germline V gene sequence: CDR1 MNHEY, CDR2 SVGAGI. The CDR3, as DNA: TGTGCCAGCAGCCCGACATGGCGAAGCTCCTACGAGCAGTACTTC. Its protein is CASSPTWRSSYEQYF.

The DNA for the CDR3 is TGTGCCAGCAACGTGTTATCTGGTCGGGAGACCCAGTACTTC. Its translation is CASNVLSGRETQYF. The chain has TRBV2 and TRBJ2-5; no clear D. Per germline, CDR1 SNHLY and CDR2 FYNNEI. The CDR3 runs to 14 residues. V shed 7 bases and J shed 5 bases, with 17 bases lying between them. Together with reference TRBV2 and TRBJ2-5, the CDR3 gives the full variable domain: EPEVTQTPSHQVTQMGQEVILRCVPISNHLYFYWYRQILGQKVEFLVSFYNNEISEKSEIFDDQFSVERPDGSNFTLKIRSTKLEDSAMYFCASNVLSGRETQYFGPGTRLLVL.

The CDR3 sequence is CASSSLPGTRPHNEQFF. The CDR3 DNA follows: TGCGCCAGCAGCTCCCTTCCCGGGACTAGGCCTCACAATGAGCAGTTCTTC. The V gene is TRBV4-1, the J gene TRBJ2-1; 8 positions match TRBD2. Germline V CDR1 and CDR2: MGHRA, YSYEKL. The trim removed 5 bases at V and 5 bases at J, leaving 14 bases unmatched. The CDR3 totals 17 residues.

This chain uses TRBV2 with TRBJ2-7; D is uncertain. This CDR3 has 12 residues. Per the germline V gene, CDR1 is SNHLY and CDR2 is FYNNEI. Trimming left V 5 bases short and J 0 bases short, with 5 bases between. CDR3 region: CASSYGSYEQYF. The CDR3 bases are TGTGCCAGCAGTTATGGCTCCTACGAGCAGTACTTC.

The rearrangement links TRBV2 to TRBJ1-5, with 7 bases identical to TRBD1. V shed 1 base, J shed 11 bases, and the junction held 14 bases outside the gene matches. The germline V gene has CDR1 SNHLY and CDR2 FYNNEI. This CDR3 has 16 amino acids. The CDR3 reads CASSEEVDRVFGAQHF. CDR3 DNA sequence: TGTGCCAGCAGTGAAGAAGTTGACAGGGTGTTTGGAGCCCAGCATTTT.

To note about this clone: At the DNA level, this CDR3 is encoded by other sequences in the same sample as well. V usage is TRBV18 and J usage is TRBJ2-7; TRBD2 might be the D (5 bases). The germline V gene has CDR1 KGHSH and CDR2 LQKENI. V was cut by 0 bases and J by 6 bases, with 9 bases left in between. The CDR3 runs 13 residues. The CDR3 reads CASSPPSRGEQYF. The CDR3 region has the DNA TGTGCCAGCTCACCACCTTCCCGGGGCGAGCAGTACTTC.

CDR3 in amino acids: CASSPDLTGELFF. CDR3 sequence (DNA): TGCGCCAGCAGTCCTGACCTCACCGGGGAGCTGTTTTTT. The rearrangement links TRBV5-1 to TRBJ2-2; D is ambiguous. The CDR3 sequence is 13 residues long. Germline-derived CDR1 and CDR2 are SGHRS and YFSETQ. The V end was cut by 5 bases, the J end by 4 bases, with 9 bases between.

The chain has TRBV5-4 and TRBJ1-3; D unclear. Trimming pared 4 bases from V and 0 bases from J, leaving 11 bases between. Germline V gene data show CDR1 as SGHNT and CDR2 as YYREEE (reference sequence). The CDR3 length is 15 residues. CDR3 region: CASSLDMSSGNTIYF. The CDR3 DNA is TGTGCCAGCAGCCTAGACATGAGCTCTGGAAACACCATATATTTT.

The V call is TRBV19, the J call TRBJ2-2; 7 bases agree with TRBD2. The V gene's germline CDR1 is LNHDA and CDR2 SQIVND (reference sequence). The CDR3 runs 17 residues. J was trimmed by 4 bases and V by 5 bases; bases with no gene match: 13. The CDR3 nucleotides read TGTGCCAGTAGTTCAATCCGCCTAGCGGTAGGCACCGGGGAGCTGTTTTTT. Its translation is CASSSIRLAVGTGELFF.